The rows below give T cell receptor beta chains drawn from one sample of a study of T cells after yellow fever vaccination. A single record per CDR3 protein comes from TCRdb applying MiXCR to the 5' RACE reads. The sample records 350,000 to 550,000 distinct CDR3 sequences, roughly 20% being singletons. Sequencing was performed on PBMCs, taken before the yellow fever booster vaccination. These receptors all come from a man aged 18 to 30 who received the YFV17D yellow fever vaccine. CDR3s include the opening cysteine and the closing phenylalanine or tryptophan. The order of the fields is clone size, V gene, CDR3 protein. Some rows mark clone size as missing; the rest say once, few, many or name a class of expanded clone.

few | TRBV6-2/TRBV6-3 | CASSRLAGSTDTQYF
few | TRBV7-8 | CASSLVTRGHQPQHF
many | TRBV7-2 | CASSFYGDGEFF
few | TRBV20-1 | CSANDGDSGNTIYF
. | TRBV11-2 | CASSPQSPDNEQFF
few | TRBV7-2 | CASSTLRNEQFF
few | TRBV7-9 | CASSHSRGTQYF
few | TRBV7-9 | CASSLGLAYETQYF
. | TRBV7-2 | CASSRDFAYEQYF
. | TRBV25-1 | CASSEGTEAFF
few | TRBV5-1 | CASSFNLDTEAFF
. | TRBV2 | CASSEWPLGNTIYF
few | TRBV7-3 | CASSNDRGNYGYTF
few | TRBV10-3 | CAISPGEIYGYTF
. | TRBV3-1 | CASSQDVSTDTQYF
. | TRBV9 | CASSSRPQRDTEAFF
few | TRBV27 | CASRHRASGGVFRVSYNEQFF
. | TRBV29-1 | CSVEAVAVYRFLF
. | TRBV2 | CASSESTGNTEAFF
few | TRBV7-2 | CASSLWEGRNEQFF
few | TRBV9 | CASSVGGAPGDTQYF
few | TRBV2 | CASSTQGSSYNEQFF
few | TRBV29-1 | CSVGGGAGNEQFF
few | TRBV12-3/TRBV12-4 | CASSPQGLAREQFF
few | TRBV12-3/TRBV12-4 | CASSLPPTGRYNQPQHF
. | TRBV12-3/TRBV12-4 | CASGPNRVELFF
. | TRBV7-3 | CASSPLPGQGTYNEQFF
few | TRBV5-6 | CASSRLTGERGEDEQFF
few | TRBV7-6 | CASSHRDNPTDTQYF
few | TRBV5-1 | CASSSEGSSYEQYF
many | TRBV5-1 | CASSLDRGNTEAFF
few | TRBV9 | CASSPWTDNQPQHF
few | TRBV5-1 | CASTLGGAVYNEQFF
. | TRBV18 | CASSPGAATNYGYTF
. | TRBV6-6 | CATSGRGFYGYTF
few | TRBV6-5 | CASSYEHQETQYF
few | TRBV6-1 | CASSDQGSSYEQYF
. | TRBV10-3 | CAISEFQETQYF
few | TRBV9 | CASSVARVDGETQYF
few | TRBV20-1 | CSAKAGPHDEQFF
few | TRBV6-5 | CASSSRDWDNEQFF
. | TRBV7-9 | CASSKAAAETEAFF
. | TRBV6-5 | CASSYSRGETQYF
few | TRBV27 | CASRRDFQETQYF
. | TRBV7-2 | CASSLLQAQETQYF
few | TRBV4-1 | CASSQPGQGSYNEQFF
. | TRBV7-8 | CASSLVGYAGYQETQYF
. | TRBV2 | CASRVTQIQYF
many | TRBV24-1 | CATSDPAASGQETQYF
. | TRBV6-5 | CASSPAAGEWDEQFF
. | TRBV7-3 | CASGNGGSTDTQYF
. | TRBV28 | CASTIGYEKLFF
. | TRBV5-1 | CASSLLGGASYEQYF
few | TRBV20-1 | CSALAGGSTDTQYF
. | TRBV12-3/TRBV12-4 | CASSGFQRKLFF
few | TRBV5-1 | CASSLVPTSGSNEQFF
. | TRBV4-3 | CASSQGAWGANEKLFF
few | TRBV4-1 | CASSQGDRATGANVLTF
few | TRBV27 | CASSLSGRAGNQPQHF